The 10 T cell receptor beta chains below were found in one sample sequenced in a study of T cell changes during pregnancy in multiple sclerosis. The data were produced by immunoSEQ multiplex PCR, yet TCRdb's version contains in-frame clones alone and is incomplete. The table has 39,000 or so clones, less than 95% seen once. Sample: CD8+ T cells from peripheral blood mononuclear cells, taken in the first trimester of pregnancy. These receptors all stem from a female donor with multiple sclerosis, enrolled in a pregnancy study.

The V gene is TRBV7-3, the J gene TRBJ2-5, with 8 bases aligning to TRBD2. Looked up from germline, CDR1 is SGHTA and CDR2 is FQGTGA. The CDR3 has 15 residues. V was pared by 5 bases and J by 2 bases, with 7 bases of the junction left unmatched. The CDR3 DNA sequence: TGTGCCAGCAGCCAATCCGGGGGGGTACAAGAGACCCAGTACTTC. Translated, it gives CASSQSGGVQETQYF.

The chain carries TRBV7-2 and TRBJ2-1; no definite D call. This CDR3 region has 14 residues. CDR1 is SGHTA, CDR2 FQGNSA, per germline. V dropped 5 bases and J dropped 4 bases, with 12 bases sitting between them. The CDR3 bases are TGTGCCAGCAGCACCCAAAAACAGTACAATGAGCAGTTCTTC. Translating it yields CASSTQKQYNEQFF.

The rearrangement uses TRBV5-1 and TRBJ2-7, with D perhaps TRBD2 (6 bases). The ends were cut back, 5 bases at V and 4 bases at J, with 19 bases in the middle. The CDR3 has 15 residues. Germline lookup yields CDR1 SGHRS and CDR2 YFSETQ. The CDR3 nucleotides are TGCGCCAGCAGGGAAAGAAGAGGGGACTTATACGAGCAGTACTTC. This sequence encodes CASRERRGDLYEQYF. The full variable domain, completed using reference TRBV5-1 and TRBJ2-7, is KAGVTQTPRYLIKTRGQQVTLSCSPISGHRSVSWYQQTPGQGLQFLFEYFSETQRNKGNFPGRFSGRQFSNSRSEMNVSTLELGDSALYLCASRERRGDLYEQYFGPGTRLTVT.

CDR3 sequence: CASSYGGGADTGELFF. Written as DNA, the CDR3 is TGTGCCAGCAGTTACGGAGGGGGCGCGGACACCGGGGAGCTGTTTTTT. This chain joins TRBV6-5 and TRBJ2-2, with D possibly being TRBD1 (7 bases). V was pared by 2 bases and J by 3 bases, with 13 bases between. This CDR3 is built from 16 residues. Germline CDR1 and CDR2: MNHEY and SVGAGI.

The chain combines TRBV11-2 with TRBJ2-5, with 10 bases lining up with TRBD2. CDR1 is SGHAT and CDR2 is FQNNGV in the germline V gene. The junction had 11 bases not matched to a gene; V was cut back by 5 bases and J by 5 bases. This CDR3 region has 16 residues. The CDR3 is CASSPLPLAGAETQYF. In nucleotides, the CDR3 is TGTGCCAGCAGCCCCCTCCCCCTAGCGGGAGCGGAGACCCAGTACTTC.

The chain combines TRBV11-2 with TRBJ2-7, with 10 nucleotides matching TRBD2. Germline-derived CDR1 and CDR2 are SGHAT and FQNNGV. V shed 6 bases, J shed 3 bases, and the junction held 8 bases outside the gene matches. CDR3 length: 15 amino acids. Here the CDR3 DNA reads TGTGCCAGCAGGCTAACAGGACTAGCGGACTACGAGCAGTACTTC. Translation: CASRLTGLADYEQYF.

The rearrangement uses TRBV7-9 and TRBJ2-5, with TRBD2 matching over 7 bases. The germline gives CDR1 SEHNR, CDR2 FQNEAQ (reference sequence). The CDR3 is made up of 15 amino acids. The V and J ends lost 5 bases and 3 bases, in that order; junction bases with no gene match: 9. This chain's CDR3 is CASSTRTSPEETQYF. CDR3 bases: TGTGCCAGCAGCACCCGGACTAGTCCCGAAGAGACCCAGTACTTC.

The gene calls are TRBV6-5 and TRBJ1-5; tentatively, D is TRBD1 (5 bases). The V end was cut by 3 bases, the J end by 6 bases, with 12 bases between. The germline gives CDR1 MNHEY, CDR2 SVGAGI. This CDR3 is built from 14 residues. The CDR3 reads CASSYNPGGQPQHF. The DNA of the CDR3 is TGTGCCAGCAGTTATAATCCGGGGGGTCAGCCCCAGCATTTT.

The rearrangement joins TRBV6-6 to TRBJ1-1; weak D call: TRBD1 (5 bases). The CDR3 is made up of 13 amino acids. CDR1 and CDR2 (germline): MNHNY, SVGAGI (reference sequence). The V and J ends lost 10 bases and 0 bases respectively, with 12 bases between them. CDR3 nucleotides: TGTGCCAACAGACGGACAATGAACACTGAAGCTTTCTTT. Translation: CANRRTMNTEAFF.

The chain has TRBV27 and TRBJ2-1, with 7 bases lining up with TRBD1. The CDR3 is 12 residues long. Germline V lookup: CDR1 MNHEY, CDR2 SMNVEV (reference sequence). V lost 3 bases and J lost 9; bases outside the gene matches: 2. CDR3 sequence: CASSFDRAEQFF. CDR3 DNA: TGTGCCAGCAGTTTTGACAGGGCTGAGCAGTTCTTC.